Below are 11 T cell receptor beta chains sequenced from a single sample in a study of patients and donors after allogeneic stem cell transplantation. TCRdb re-analysed the RT-PCR reads in MiXCR, keeping a single row per CDR3 protein. The data contain hundreds of thousands of distinct CDR3 sequences, roughly an eighth of them seen just once; the ten biggest clones take up 11%. The sequenced material came from blood, either unsorted or a sorted T cell fraction (not recorded which). All receptors derive from a human donor who was either an allogeneic HSCT recipient or a stem cell or donor lymphocyte infusion donor (not recorded which). It is not recorded whose cells these are; they may come from a transplant donor.

In this sample, this clonotype turned up a few times. The rearrangement uses TRBV6-1 and TRBJ1-2, with TRBD1 matching 8 bases. Germline V gene sequence: CDR1 MNHNS, CDR2 SASEGT. Trimming cost V 6 bases and J 0 bases; bases outside gene matches: 12. The CDR3 contains 17 residues. CDR3 amino acids: CASSPEDRDFPNYGYTF. CDR3 DNA: TGTGCCAGCAGCCCGGAGGACAGGGACTTCCCTAACTATGGCTACACCTTC.

This rearrangement joins TRBV19 to TRBJ1-3; TRBD1 might be the D (5 bases). V was clipped by 4 bases and J by 0 bases, with 10 bases between them. Germline assignment: CDR1 LNHDA and CDR2 SQIVND (reference sequence). The CDR3 length is 15 residues. CDR3 DNA sequence: TGTGCCAGTAGTAGGGAGGGGTTCTCTGGAAACACCATATATTTT. The encoded protein is CASSREGFSGNTIYF.

This clonotype was detected many times. V usage is TRBV12-3 or TRBV12-4 and J usage is TRBJ1-2; weak D call: TRBD1 (5 bases). The length of the CDR3 is 14 residues. Trimming stripped 5 bases from V and 5 bases from J, with 15 bases between. CDR3 loop: CASSGRQTRYGYTF. CDR3 DNA sequence: TGTGCCAGCAGTGGAAGACAGACGCGGTATGGCTACACCTTC.

The rearrangement links TRBV10-3 to TRBJ2-3; D unresolved. The V gene's germline CDR1 is ENHRY and CDR2 SYGVKD. V dropped 2 bases and J dropped 4 bases, with 7 bases sitting between them. The CDR3 spans 13 residues. The CDR3 DNA is TGTGCCATCAGTGAGGGGATAGCAGATACGCAGTATTTT. Amino acids: CAISEGIADTQYF.

The rearrangement joins TRBV19 to TRBJ1-1; 11 bases match TRBD1. Per germline, CDR1 LNHDA and CDR2 SQIVND (reference sequence). This CDR3 region has 16 residues. V was pared by 4 bases and J by 5 bases, with 9 bases of the junction left unmatched. The CDR3 DNA is TGTGCCAGTAGTACCTACGGACAGGGGGCAAGAACTGAAGCTTTCTTT. Translating gives CASSTYGQGARTEAFF. Full variable domain (remainder filled in from reference TRBV19 and TRBJ1-1): DGGITQSPKYLFRKEGQNVTLSCEQNLNHDAMYWYRQDPGQGLRLIYYSQIVNDFQKGDIAEGYSVSREKKESFPLTVTSAQKNPTAFYLCASSTYGQGARTEAFFGQGTRLTVV.

This clonotype was counted a few times. The genes are TRBV14 and TRBJ2-1, with 12 nucleotides matching TRBD2. This CDR3 region has 15 residues. After removal of 1 base from V and 7 bases from J, the junction contained 2 bases not matched to a gene. Germline CDR1 and CDR2: SGHDN and FVKESK. CDR3 DNA sequence: TGTGCCAGCAGCCAAGCCCTAGCGGGGGGGAATGAGCAGTTCTTC. This sequence encodes CASSQALAGGNEQFF.

Of note for this clonotype: A much larger clone differs by one base, so this may be a read error. The chain has TRBV4-1 and TRBJ2-2, with D tentatively TRBD1 (5 bases). CDR1 and CDR2 from the germline V gene are MGHRA and YSYEKL. This CDR3 contains 13 residues. In DNA form, the CDR3 reads TGCTCCAGCAACCCCTTGGGGCTCGGGGAGCTGTTTTTT. It is translated as CSSNPLGLGELFF.

V and J are TRBV18 and TRBJ1-1; D may be TRBD1 (5 bases). Germline CDR1 reads KGHSH; CDR2 reads LQKENI. There are 14 residues in the CDR3. Trimming cost V 3 bases and J 2 bases, with 10 bases left between them. Here the CDR3 DNA reads TGTGCCAGCTCACCTGACCAGGGCAACACTGAAGCTTTCTTT. It translates to CASSPDQGNTEAFF.

This clonotype was observed at least ten times. The V and J genes are TRBV13 and TRBJ2-7; a possible D gene is TRBD1 (6 bases). V was shortened by 5 bases and J by 3 bases, with 14 bases between the two germline ends. Per the germline V gene, CDR1 is PRHDT and CDR2 is FYEKMQ (reference sequence). The CDR3 length is 14 residues. CDR3 sequence: CASSESDRIYEQYF. As DNA, the CDR3 is TGTGCCAGCAGCGAATCTGACAGGATCTACGAGCAGTACTTC.

This clonotype has just a few counts. CDR3 nucleotides: TGTGCCAGCAAGGACAGGGGAGATACTGAAGCTTTCTTT. Protein: CASKDRGDTEAFF. The V call is TRBV6-1, the J call TRBJ1-1, with TRBD1 matching 9 bases. V lost 7 bases and J lost 5; bases outside the gene matches: 5. This CDR3 has 13 amino acids. CDR1 is MNHNS, CDR2 SASEGT, per germline.

There are a few counts of this clonotype. The rearrangement uses TRBV7-8 and TRBJ2-5; tentative D call: TRBD1 (6 bases). The CDR3 runs 14 residues. The V end lost 5 bases, the J end lost 5 bases, and 15 bases lay between the germline ends. Germline lookup yields CDR1 SGHVS and CDR2 FQNEAQ. The CDR3 DNA reads TGTGCCAGCAGCCCCGGGACACAAGCCGAGACCCAGTACTTC. It specifies CASSPGTQAETQYF. Variable domain in full (rest from reference TRBV7-8 and TRBJ2-5): GAGVSQSPRYKVAKRGQDVALRCDPISGHVSLFWYQQALGQGPEFLTYFQNEAQLDKSGLPSDRFFAERPEGSVSTLKIQRTQQEDSAVYLCASSPGTQAETQYFGPGTRLLVL.